These T cell receptor beta chains were read from a single sample in a study of graft-versus-host responses after intestinal transplantation. Generated by immunoSEQ multiplex PCR, the TCRdb table keeps only in-frame clones and is missing some. This table holds 140,000 or so clones, about nine tenths found once. No cognate antigen is known for these TCRs. Material: unstimulated CD4+ T cells sorted from spleen or lymph node cells, obtained before intestinal transplant. The receptors originated from a human donor who received an intestinal transplant. CDR3s include the opening cysteine and the closing phenylalanine or tryptophan. Fields, in order: J gene, D gene, V gene, clone size, CDR3 protein, CDR3 DNA. D genes are given only for firm matches. Clone sizes are given selectively: once, few, many, or a class where the clone is expanded.

j_gene: TRBJ1-1
d_gene: TRBD1
v_gene: TRBV13
abundance: .
CDR3aa: CASSSPVRGSTEAFF
CDR3nt: TGTGCCAGCAGCTCCCCCGTCAGGGGGAGCACTGAAGCTTTCTTT

j_gene: TRBJ2-7
d_gene: TRBD2
v_gene: TRBV30
abundance: .
CDR3aa: CAWSRGAGVLFSHYEQYF
CDR3nt: TGTGCCTGGAGTCGAGGAGCGGGAGTACTTTTTAGCCACTACGAGCAGTACTTC

j_gene: TRBJ2-1
d_gene: .
v_gene: TRBV18
abundance: .
CDR3aa: CASSNPTRYNEQFF
CDR3nt: TGTGCCAGCTCTAACCCGACTCGCTACAATGAGCAGTTCTTC

j_gene: TRBJ1-4
d_gene: .
v_gene: TRBV18
abundance: .
CDR3aa: CASSSRGQIATNEKLFF
CDR3nt: TGTGCCAGCTCATCGCGGGGCCAAATTGCAACTAATGAAAAACTGTTTTTT

j_gene: TRBJ2-5
d_gene: TRBD2
v_gene: TRBV7-9
abundance: .
CDR3aa: CASSLTRGGETQYF
CDR3nt: TGTGCCAGCAGCCTAACCCGGGGGGGAGAGACCCAGTACTTC

j_gene: TRBJ1-5
d_gene: TRBD1
v_gene: TRBV10-3
abundance: .
CDR3aa: CAISESRGDQPQHF
CDR3nt: TGTGCCATCAGTGAGTCCAGGGGGGATCAGCCCCAGCATTTT

j_gene: TRBJ2-3
d_gene: TRBD2
v_gene: TRBV7-3
abundance: .
CDR3aa: CASSLFPSGTYTDTQYF
CDR3nt: TGTGCCAGCAGCTTATTTCCTAGCGGGACGTACACAGATACGCAGTATTTT

j_gene: TRBJ2-3
d_gene: .
v_gene: TRBV28
abundance: .
CDR3aa: CASRQGGADTQYF
CDR3nt: TGTGCCAGCAGACAGGGGGGGGCAGATACGCAGTATTTT

j_gene: TRBJ2-7
d_gene: TRBD2
v_gene: TRBV6-5
abundance: .
CDR3aa: CASSSLSSGTYEQYF
CDR3nt: TGTGCCAGCAGTTCTTTGTCTAGCGGGACCTACGAGCAGTACTTC

j_gene: TRBJ1-1
d_gene: .
v_gene: TRBV30
abundance: .
CDR3aa: CAWSFPGAYTEAFF
CDR3nt: TGTGCCTGGAGTTTCCCCGGGGCGTACACTGAAGCTTTCTTT

j_gene: TRBJ2-1
d_gene: .
v_gene: TRBV28
abundance: once
CDR3aa: CASSLENEQFF
CDR3nt: TGTGCCAGCAGTTTAGAAAATGAGCAGTTCTTC

j_gene: TRBJ1-3
d_gene: .
v_gene: TRBV9
abundance: .
CDR3aa: CASSVDQAYSGNTIYF
CDR3nt: TGTGCCAGCAGCGTAGACCAGGCCTACTCTGGAAACACCATATATTTT

j_gene: TRBJ2-1
d_gene: .
v_gene: TRBV7-2
abundance: .
CDR3aa: CASSLLGGQWLFF
CDR3nt: TGTGCCAGCAGCTTATTGGGCGGCCAATGGCTGTTCTTC

j_gene: TRBJ1-3
d_gene: .
v_gene: TRBV6-1
abundance: .
CDR3aa: CASSEGMAGNTIYF
CDR3nt: TGTGCCAGCAGTGAGGGTATGGCTGGAAACACCATATATTTT